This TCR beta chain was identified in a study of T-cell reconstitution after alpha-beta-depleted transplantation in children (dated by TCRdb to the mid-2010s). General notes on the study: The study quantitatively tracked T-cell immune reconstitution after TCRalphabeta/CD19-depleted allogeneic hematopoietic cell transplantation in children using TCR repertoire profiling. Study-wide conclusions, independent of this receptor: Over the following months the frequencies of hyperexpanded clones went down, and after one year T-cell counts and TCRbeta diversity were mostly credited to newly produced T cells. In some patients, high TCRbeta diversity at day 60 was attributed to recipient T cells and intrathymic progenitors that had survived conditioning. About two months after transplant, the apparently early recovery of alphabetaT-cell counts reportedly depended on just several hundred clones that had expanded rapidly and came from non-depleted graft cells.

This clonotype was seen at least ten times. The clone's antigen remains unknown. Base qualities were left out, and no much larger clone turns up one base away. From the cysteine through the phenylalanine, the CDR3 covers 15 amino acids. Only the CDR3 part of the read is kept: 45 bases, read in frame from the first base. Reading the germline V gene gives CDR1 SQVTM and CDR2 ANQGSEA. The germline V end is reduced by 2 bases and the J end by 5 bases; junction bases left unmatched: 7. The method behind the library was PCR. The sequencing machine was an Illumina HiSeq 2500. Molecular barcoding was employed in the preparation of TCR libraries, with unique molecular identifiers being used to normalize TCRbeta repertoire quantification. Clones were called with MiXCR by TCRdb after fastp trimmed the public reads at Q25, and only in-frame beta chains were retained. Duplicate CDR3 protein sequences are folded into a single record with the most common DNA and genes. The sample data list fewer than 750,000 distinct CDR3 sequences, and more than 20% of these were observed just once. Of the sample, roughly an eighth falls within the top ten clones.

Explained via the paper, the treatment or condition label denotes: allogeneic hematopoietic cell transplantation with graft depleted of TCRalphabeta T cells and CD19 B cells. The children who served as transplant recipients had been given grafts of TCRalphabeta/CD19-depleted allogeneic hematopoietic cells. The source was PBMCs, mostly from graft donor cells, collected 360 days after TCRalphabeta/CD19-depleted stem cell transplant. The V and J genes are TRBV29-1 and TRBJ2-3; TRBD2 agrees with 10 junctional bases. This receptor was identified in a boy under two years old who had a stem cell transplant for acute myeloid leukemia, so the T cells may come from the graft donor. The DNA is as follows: TGCAGCGTTGAATCAGCGGGGGGGATCGGAGATACGCAGTATTTT. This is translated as CSVESAGGIGDTQYF.